The 2 T cell receptor beta chains below were found in one sample sequenced in a study of regulatory T cells in long-lasting Graves disease (dated by TCRdb to 2020 to 2022). The library was prepared using multiplex PCR. Reads for this sample came from an Illumina HiSeq 4000. iRepertoire HTBI primers and Arm-PCR amplification of CDR3 regions were used to construct TCR beta libraries. TCRdb itself trimmed the public reads at Q25 with fastp, ran MiXCR and retained productive beta chains. All rows with the same CDR3 protein become a single entry with the most common DNA and genes. The sample profile shows some 430,000 distinct CDR3 sequences; roughly 21% of them were found once. The ten largest make up about 6.6% of the sample. Per the publication, the time point label means: persistent/refractory GD, antithyroid drugs over 5 years with positive TRAb. For both TCR sequencing and RNA sequencing, RNA was extracted from PBMCs using TRIzol.

Sequenced material: peripheral blood mononuclear cells (PBMCs), taken when the disease was refractory, from a patient treated with antithyroid drugs. These receptors were collected from a female donor with Graves disease.

As regards this clonotype: A much larger clone sits a single nucleotide away, making a read error possible. The chain couples TRBV7-8 to TRBJ1-2; a weak D match, TRBD1 (6 bases). Per germline, CDR1 SGHVS and CDR2 FQNEAQ. This CDR3 has 14 residues. V was shortened by 4 bases and J by 6 bases, with 15 bases between the two germline ends. CDR3 in amino acids: CASSSDGGQDGYTF. In nucleotides, the CDR3 is TGTGCCAGCAGCTCGGACGGGGGGCAGGATGGCTACACCTTC.

The chain links TRBV7-8 to TRBJ2-5, with TRBD1 identical over 11 bases. From germline, CDR1 is SGHVS and CDR2 FQNEAQ. The CDR3 is made up of 22 amino acids. V trimming: 7 bases; J trimming: 0 bases; junction bases outside the gene matches: 25. CDR3 sequence: CASTIPGQGVAPPQMYQETQYF. The CDR3 bases are TGTGCCAGCACTATCCCGGGACAGGGGGTAGCCCCCCCACAGATGTACCAAGAGACCCAGTACTTC. The full variable domain, rest sourced from reference TRBV7-8 and TRBJ2-5, is GAGVSQSPRYKVAKRGQDVALRCDPISGHVSLFWYQQALGQGPEFLTYFQNEAQLDKSGLPSDRFFAERPEGSVSTLKIQRTQQEDSAVYLCASTIPGQGVAPPQMYQETQYFGPGTRLLVL.